The rows below give T cell receptor beta chains drawn from one sample of a study of blood T cells in healthy people across ages. TCRdb reprocessed the 5' RACE reads with MiXCR, giving one entry per CDR3 protein. The table records hundreds of thousands of distinct CDR3 sequences, about 30% of them present only once. Sequenced: blood. These receptors came from an elderly woman in good health. CDR3s include the opening cysteine and the closing phenylalanine or tryptophan. Each record gives: J gene, V gene, CDR3 protein.

>TRBJ2-5|TRBV12-5
CASGVSGTAETQYF
>TRBJ1-5|TRBV7-2
CASSLGMGNNQPQHF
>TRBJ1-5|TRBV15
CATSSIGGSNQPQHF
>TRBJ2-7|TRBV3-1
CASSLRGGVEQYF
>TRBJ2-5|TRBV5-1
CASREKGGYGETQYF
>TRBJ1-2|TRBV20-1
CSASGQRGGHTF
>TRBJ1-4|TRBV28
CASLQGAGEKLFF
>TRBJ2-1|TRBV28
CASSGRDPPDEQFF
>TRBJ2-3|TRBV6-5
CASSYGTVSTDTQYF
>TRBJ2-3|TRBV7-8
CASSSSGGAGTDTQYF
>TRBJ2-5|TRBV7-9
CASSRSGISNEQYF
>TRBJ2-7|TRBV12-3/TRBV12-4
CASSFPFKGKYEQYF
>TRBJ1-1|TRBV4-1
CASSQAIGEAFF
>TRBJ1-2|TRBV25-1
CASSERGPAGYTF
>TRBJ2-7|TRBV20-1
CSARVGTYYEQYF
>TRBJ2-7|TRBV20-1
CSARAPLAGAYEQYF
>TRBJ2-1|TRBV18
CASAALHNEQFF
>TRBJ1-2|TRBV7-2
CASSLARTGFGGYTF
>TRBJ2-5|TRBV5-1
CASSLKDRGTQYF
>TRBJ1-4|TRBV15
CATSRDRQGPANEKLFF
>TRBJ1-2|TRBV7-2
CASSLSGALNYGYTF
>TRBJ1-1|TRBV20-1
CSARDWRQSGEAFF
>TRBJ1-2|TRBV6-5
CASSPGGIPGNGYTF
>TRBJ1-6|TRBV7-8
CASSLQTYNPPLHF
>TRBJ1-1|TRBV12-3/TRBV12-4
CASGRGARMNTEAFF
>TRBJ2-3|TRBV12-3/TRBV12-4
CASSPGTGADTQYF
>TRBJ2-1|TRBV30
CAWGQGFSYNEQFF
>.|TRBV20-1
CSARGPGQTQYF
>TRBJ1-4|TRBV3-1
CASSPEGLDEKLFF
>TRBJ2-5|TRBV3-1
CASSLSGAHLYF
>TRBJ2-4|TRBV11-2
CASSPQDNQEAKNIRYF
>TRBJ1-6|TRBV4-3
CASSPRGFNSPLHF
>TRBJ1-1|TRBV7-9
CASSSISTEAFF
>TRBJ1-5|TRBV7-9
CASSLGTGYQPQHF
>TRBJ2-1|TRBV12-3/TRBV12-4
CASSLRGRDEQFF
>TRBJ2-5|TRBV12-3/TRBV12-4
CASSTGTERGTQYF
>TRBJ1-1|TRBV3-1
CASSQEPQGNAEAFF
>TRBJ2-5|TRBV20-1
CSARDARGGIETQYF
>TRBJ1-1|TRBV5-1
CASSLQGANTEAFF
>TRBJ1-1|TRBV3-1
CASSQDGTRTNTEAFF
>TRBJ2-2|TRBV10-3
CATRPAGVGTGELFF
>TRBJ2-3|TRBV5-1
CASSSGSADTRYF
>TRBJ1-1|TRBV6-5
CASSYDFTEAFF
>TRBJ1-2|TRBV3-1
CASSPTGGARGYTF
>TRBJ2-5|TRBV10-3
CAISADRGETQYF
>TRBJ2-3|TRBV7-2
CASSFLAGGPTDTQYF
>TRBJ2-1|TRBV6-6
CASSYSSQYGEQFF
>TRBJ2-3|TRBV2
CASNFGTGGTTDTQYF
>TRBJ2-3|TRBV7-2
CASSLGRGSGGITDTQYF
>TRBJ2-5|TRBV6-2/TRBV6-3
CASSRLAEPQETQYF
>TRBJ2-1|TRBV10-3
CAISDRRDSSYNEQFF
>TRBJ1-2|TRBV9
CASRGPGADFNYGYTF
>TRBJ2-2|TRBV12-5
CASGQGRLDTGEPFF
>.|TRBV3-1
CASSPGDYNEQYF
>TRBJ1-1|TRBV7-9
CASSHGGVGTEAFF
>TRBJ2-1|TRBV20-1
CSARAPGTRPNEQFF